Described below is a single T cell receptor (beta chain) sequence and its context. This table comes from immunoSEQ multiplex PCR, and its TCRdb copy is limited to in-frame clones, with some not included. Of approximately 2,000,000 clones listed, 85% to 95% were seen once; the top ten hold about 1.6%. This record comes from a study of shared clonotypes between healthy human individuals. Positive CCR7 selection of CD45RO-negative cells yielded the naive CD8 cells, and terminally differentiated effector memory CD45RA+ cells were excluded. The sample was naive CD8+ T cells from PBMCs. The sequence was collected from a man in his late teens or twenties in good health. Some clones in this sample may be carry-over from other donors' samples.

In nucleotides, the CDR3 is TGTGCCAGCAGTACAGGGGAAGTGGATCGGGAGACCCAGTACTTC. Protein sequence: CASSTGEVDRETQYF. The rearrangement joins TRBV28 to TRBJ2-5; 7 bases agree with TRBD1. CDR1 and CDR2 from the germline V gene are MDHEN and SYDVKM. There are 15 residues in the CDR3. J lost 5 bases, V lost 5 bases, and 11 bases had no gene match.